The 8 T cell receptor beta chains below all came from one sample that was sequenced in a study of CD8 T cells in ankylosing spondylitis. The study's findings and limits: The study identified a TCR beta motif of eight highly homologous variants that appeared characteristic of ankylosing spondylitis blood.

No antigen is known for these receptors. MiXCR, applied by TCRdb to the 5' RACE reads, yields one record per CDR3 protein. Here the sample spans around 440,000 distinct CDR3 sequences, 15% to 20% being singletons. Sequencing was done on a sample of blood, either unsorted or a sorted T cell fraction (not recorded which). The receptor set was obtained from a male donor with ankylosing spondylitis.

The V call is TRBV12-5, the J call TRBJ1-2; weak D call: TRBD1 (6 bases). Trimming left V 4 bases short and J 4 bases short, with 13 bases between. The CDR3 runs 14 residues. Per the germline V gene, CDR1 is LGHNT and CDR2 is FRNRAP. The CDR3 loop reads CASGSTGQTYGYTF. The DNA for the CDR3 is TGTGCTAGTGGTTCAACCGGACAGACCTATGGCTACACCTTC.

This clonotype appeared many times. The chain employs TRBV5-1 and TRBJ2-1; no clear D. This CDR3 is 14 amino acids long. Germline lookup yields CDR1 SGHRS and CDR2 YFSETQ. Trimming took 1 base from V and 2 from J, leaving 7 bases between them. CDR3 loop: CASSLPQTYNEQFF. For the CDR3, the DNA is TGCGCCAGCAGCTTGCCCCAAACCTACAATGAGCAGTTCTTC.

The chain is built from TRBV30 and TRBJ2-1, with a weak D call TRBD2 (5 bases). With 5 bases removed from V and 4 bases from J, the gap between germline ends came to 9 bases. The CDR3 sequence is 12 residues long. The V gene's germline CDR1 is GTSNPN and CDR2 SVGIG (reference sequence). CDR3 sequence reads: CAWGELYNEQFF. In DNA, the CDR3 is TGTGCCTGGGGGGAGCTTTACAATGAGCAGTTCTTC.

The CDR3 DNA is TGTGCCAGCAGCTTAGCCCCGGGACAGGGGATGTTCGAGCAGTACTTC. Translation: CASSLAPGQGMFEQYF. V usage is TRBV7-2 and J usage is TRBJ2-7; 10 bases agree with TRBD1. The ends lost 0 bases at V and 6 bases at J; junction bases unmatched: 8. The CDR3 spans 16 residues. Germline lookup yields CDR1 SGHTA and CDR2 FQGNSA.

V gene TRBV18 combines with J gene TRBJ2-1, with 12 positions matching TRBD2. V lost 3 bases and J lost 9; bases outside the gene matches: 18. This CDR3 has 19 residues. The germline V gene has CDR1 KGHSH and CDR2 LQKENI. The CDR3 region is CASSPAGQVPTSGRSEQFF. The CDR3 bases are TGTGCCAGCTCACCGGCGGGACAGGTCCCTACTAGCGGGAGGAGTGAGCAGTTCTTC.

This clonotype was observed at least ten times. V is TRBV12-3 or TRBV12-4 and J is TRBJ1-6, with D perhaps TRBD1 (5 bases). The CDR3 is 12 amino acids. Trimming pared 6 bases from V and 10 bases from J, leaving 10 bases between. The CDR3 DNA reads TGTGCCAGCAGCCTCAGGGACTCACCCCTCCACTTT. Its protein product is CASSLRDSPLHF.

The chain joins TRBV6-1 to TRBJ1-2, with TRBD1 as a possible D gene (5 bases). The germline V gene has CDR1 MNHNS and CDR2 SASEGT. This CDR3 has 12 amino acids. The V end was cut by 7 bases, the J end by 7 bases, with 13 bases between. The CDR3 sequence is CASTEGRAGYTF. In DNA, the CDR3 is TGTGCCAGCACCGAGGGGCGCGCTGGCTACACCTTC.

The rearrangement uses TRBV5-1 and TRBJ2-7; 7 bases agree with TRBD1. Germline values: CDR1 SGHRS, CDR2 YFSETQ. This CDR3 is 19 amino acids long. V shed 0 bases, J shed 0 bases, and the junction held 15 bases outside the gene matches. CDR3 nucleotide sequence: TGCGCCAGCAGCTTGGAGGGGACAGCTTTTAAAAGAAGCTCCTACGAGCAGTACTTC. This gives the protein CASSLEGTAFKRSSYEQYF.